The rows below give T cell receptor beta chains drawn from one sample of a study of blood T cells in healthy people across ages. TCRdb reanalysed the 5' RACE reads using MiXCR and keeps one entry per CDR3 protein. The sample comprises fewer than 800,000 distinct CDR3 sequences, roughly 25% of which are singletons, and 9% to 9.5% rests with the top ten. A further study also used this sample, focusing on T cells of mothers and their children.

The sequenced material came from blood. These receptor sequences come from a boy between 10 and 17 years old in good health. The CDR3 runs from the conserved cysteine through the conserved F or W. Fields, in order: J gene, clone size, CDR3 length, D gene, V gene, CDR3 protein, CDR3 DNA. The D gene is left open where the match is weak. Clone size is stated in some rows and not others, as once, few, many or a class when expanded.

>TRBJ2-3|few|16|.|TRBV24-1
CATSDLRRGTTDTQYF
TGTGCCACCAGTGATTTGAGGAGGGGGACCACAGATACGCAGTATTTT
>TRBJ2-3|.|14|.|TRBV29-1
CSVDGYPTTDTQYF
TGCAGCGTTGATGGCTATCCGACCACAGATACGCAGTATTTT
>TRBJ1-4|few|14|.|TRBV29-1
CSVEGRETNEKLFF
TGCAGCGTTGAAGGGCGGGAAACTAATGAAAAACTGTTTTTT
>TRBJ2-3|.|14|.|TRBV20-1
CSADGRGVTDTQYF
TGCAGTGCAGATGGGCGGGGTGTCACAGATACGCAGTATTTT
>TRBJ2-7|few|12|.|TRBV28
CASSPRLDEQYF
TGTGCCAGCAGTCCAAGACTGGACGAGCAGTACTTC
>TRBJ2-5|.|14|.|TRBV27
CASSLGAGKETQYF
TGTGCCAGCAGTTTAGGGGCAGGGAAAGAGACCCAGTACTTC
>TRBJ2-2|few|15|.|TRBV7-2
CASSPHAEPTGELFF
TGTGCCAGCAGCCCCCACGCAGAGCCCACCGGGGAGCTGTTTTTT
>TRBJ2-5|few|14|.|TRBV9
CASSVGHIQETQYF
TGTGCCAGCAGCGTAGGGCATATCCAAGAGACCCAGTACTTC
>TRBJ2-1|.|15|.|TRBV9
CASSAHFNSYNEQFF
TGTGCCAGCAGCGCTCATTTCAACTCCTACAATGAGCAGTTCTTC
>TRBJ2-4|few|13|.|TRBV7-9
CASSFIAKNIQYF
TGTGCCAGCAGCTTTATAGCCAAAAACATTCAGTACTTC
>TRBJ2-3|few|15|.|TRBV19
CASRPQGGSMDTQYF
TGTGCCAGTAGGCCCCAGGGGGGGAGTATGGATACGCAGTATTTT
>TRBJ2-7|.|14|TRBD1|TRBV12-3/TRBV12-4
CASSHRDRGYEQYF
TGTGCCAGCAGCCACCGGGACAGGGGGTACGAGCAGTACTTC
>TRBJ2-7|.|13|.|TRBV4-1
CASSQELNYEQYF
TGCGCCAGCAGCCAAGAATTGAATTACGAGCAGTACTTC
>TRBJ1-1|few|15|.|TRBV5-1
CASSLDAGRNTEAFF
TGCGCCAGCAGCTTGGACGCAGGGAGGAACACTGAAGCTTTCTTT
>TRBJ2-7|.|16|TRBD2|TRBV6-5
CASSYSMGEGRLEQYF
TGTGCCAGCAGTTACTCGATGGGGGAGGGTAGGCTGGAGCAGTACTTC